Given below is one TCR beta chain in context. The antigen is undetermined. The sort gate was single viable CD3+CD4+CD8-CD45RO+ cells for memory CD4+ T cells. Donors' CMV status reflects serum IgG against pp150, pp28, p38, p52. These data come from a study of memory CD4+ T cells and cytomegalovirus serostatus. Study details: This sample comes from healthy Belgian adults, roughly 9 CMV seropositive, 20 to 25 seronegative. General study findings and limits: CD4+ memory repertoires contained about two fifths of the roughly 150 reported CMV TCRbeta sequences. Repertoires predicted CMV serostatus with median bootstrapped AUC of around 0.96.

Clones were sequenced by immunoSEQ multiplex PCR, and TCRdb holds only the in-frame ones, with some missing. The table includes some 29,000 clones, roughly 80% detected once. The V segment lost 7 bases and the J segment 7 bases; nucleotides outside the gene matches: 9. The CDR3 consists of 15 residues. Germline V gene data show CDR1 as SEHNR and CDR2 as FQNEAQ (reference sequence). Sequenced sample: memory CD4+ T cells from blood. The sequence was collected from an adult in good health and CMV-seronegative. Some clones in this sample may be carry-over from other donors' samples. The chain couples TRBV7-9 to TRBJ2-2; the match to TRBD2 covers 10 bases. The chain's CDR3 is CASKLAGTGGGELFF. In DNA form, the CDR3 reads TGTGCCAGCAAACTAGCGGGGACCGGTGGCGGGGAGCTGTTTTTT.